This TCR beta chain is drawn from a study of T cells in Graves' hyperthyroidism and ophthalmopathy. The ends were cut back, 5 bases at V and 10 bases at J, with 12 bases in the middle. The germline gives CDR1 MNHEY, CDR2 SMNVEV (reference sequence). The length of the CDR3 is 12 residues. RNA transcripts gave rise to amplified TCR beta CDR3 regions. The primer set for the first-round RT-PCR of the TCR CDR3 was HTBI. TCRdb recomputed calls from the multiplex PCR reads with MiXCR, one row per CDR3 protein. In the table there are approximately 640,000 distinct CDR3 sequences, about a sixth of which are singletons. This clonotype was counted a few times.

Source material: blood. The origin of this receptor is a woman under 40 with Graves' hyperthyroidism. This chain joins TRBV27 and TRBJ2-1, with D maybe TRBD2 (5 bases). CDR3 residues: CASSPTGVEQFF. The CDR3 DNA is TGTGCCAGCAGTCCCACCGGGGTGGAGCAGTTCTTC.